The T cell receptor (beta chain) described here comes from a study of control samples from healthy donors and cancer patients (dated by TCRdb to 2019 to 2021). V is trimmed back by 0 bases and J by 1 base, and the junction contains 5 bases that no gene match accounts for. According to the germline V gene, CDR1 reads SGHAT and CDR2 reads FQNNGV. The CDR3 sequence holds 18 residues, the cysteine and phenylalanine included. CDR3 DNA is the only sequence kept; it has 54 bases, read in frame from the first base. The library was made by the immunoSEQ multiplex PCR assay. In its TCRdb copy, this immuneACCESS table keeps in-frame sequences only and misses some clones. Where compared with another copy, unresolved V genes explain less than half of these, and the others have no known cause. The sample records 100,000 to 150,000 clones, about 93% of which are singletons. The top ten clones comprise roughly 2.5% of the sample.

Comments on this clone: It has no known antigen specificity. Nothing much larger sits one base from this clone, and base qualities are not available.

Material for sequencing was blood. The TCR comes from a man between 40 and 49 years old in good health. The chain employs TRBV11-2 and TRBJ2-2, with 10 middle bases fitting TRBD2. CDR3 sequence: CASSLDTSGAQNTGELFF. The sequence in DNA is TGTGCCAGCAGCTTAGATACTAGCGGGGCACAGAACACCGGGGAGCTGTTTTTT. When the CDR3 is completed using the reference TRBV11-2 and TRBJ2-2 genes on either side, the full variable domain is EAGVAQSPRYKIIEKRQSVAFWCNPISGHATLYWYQQILGQGPKLLIQFQNNGVVDDSQLPKDRFSAERLKGVDSTLKIQPAKLEDSAVYLCASSLDTSGAQNTGELFFGEGSRLTVL.